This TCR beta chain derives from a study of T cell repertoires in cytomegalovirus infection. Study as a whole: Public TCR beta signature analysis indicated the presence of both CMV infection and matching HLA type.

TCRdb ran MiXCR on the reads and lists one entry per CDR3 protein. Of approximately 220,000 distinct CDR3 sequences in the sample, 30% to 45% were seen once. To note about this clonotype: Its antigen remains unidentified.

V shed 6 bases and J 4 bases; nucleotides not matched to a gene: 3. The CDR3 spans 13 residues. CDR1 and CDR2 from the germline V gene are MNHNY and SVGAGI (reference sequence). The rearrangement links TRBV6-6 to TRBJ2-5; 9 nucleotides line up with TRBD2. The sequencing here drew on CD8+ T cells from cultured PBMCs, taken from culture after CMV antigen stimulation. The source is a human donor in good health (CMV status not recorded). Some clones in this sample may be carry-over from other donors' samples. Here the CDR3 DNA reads TGTGCCAGCAGCGTAGCGGGGGCAGAGACCCAGTACTTC. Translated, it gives CASSVAGAETQYF.